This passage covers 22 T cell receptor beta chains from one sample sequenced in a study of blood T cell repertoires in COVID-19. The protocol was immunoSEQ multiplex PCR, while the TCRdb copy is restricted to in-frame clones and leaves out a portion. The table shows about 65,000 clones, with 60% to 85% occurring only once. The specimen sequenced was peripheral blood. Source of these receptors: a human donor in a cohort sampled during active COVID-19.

The CDR3 DNA reads as TGCAGCGTTGGGTCGAGCGAGTCTTGGGGCTACACCTTC. Protein sequence: CSVGSSESWGYTF. The chain recombines TRBV29-1 with TRBJ1-2; D ambiguous. CDR3 length equals 13 residues. Germline V gives CDR1 SQVTM, CDR2 ANQGSEA. Trimming pared 4 bases from V and 8 bases from J, leaving 17 bases between.

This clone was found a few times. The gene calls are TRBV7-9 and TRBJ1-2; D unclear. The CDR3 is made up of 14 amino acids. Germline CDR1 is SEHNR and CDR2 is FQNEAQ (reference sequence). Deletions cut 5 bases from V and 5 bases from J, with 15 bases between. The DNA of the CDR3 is TGTGCCAGCAGCCCCGGGGAACCGACTTATGGCTACACCTTC. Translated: CASSPGEPTYGYTF.

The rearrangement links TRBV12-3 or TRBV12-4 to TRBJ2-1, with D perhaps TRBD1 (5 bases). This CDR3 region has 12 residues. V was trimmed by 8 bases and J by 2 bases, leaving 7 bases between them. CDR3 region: CASGATYNEQFF. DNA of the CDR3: TGTGCCAGCGGGGCTACCTACAATGAGCAGTTCTTC.

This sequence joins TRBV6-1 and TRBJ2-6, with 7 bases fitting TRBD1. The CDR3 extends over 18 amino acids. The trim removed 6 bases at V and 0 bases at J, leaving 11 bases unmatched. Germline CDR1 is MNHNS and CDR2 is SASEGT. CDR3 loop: CASREMGQFRSGANVLTF. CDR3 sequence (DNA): TGTGCCAGCAGAGAAATGGGACAGTTTCGCTCTGGGGCCAACGTCCTGACTTTC.

The CDR3 coding sequence is TGTGCCAGCAGGGCGCTAGCGGGGGCCAACACCGGGGAGCTGTTTTTT. Amino acids: CASRALAGANTGELFF. The chain is built from TRBV5-4 and TRBJ2-2, with TRBD2 matching over 10 bases. This CDR3 is built from 16 residues. The V segment lost 5 bases and the J segment 2 bases; nucleotides outside the gene matches: 6. Per the germline V gene, CDR1 is SGHNT and CDR2 is YYREEE (reference sequence). Full variable domain (missing parts from reference TRBV5-4 and TRBJ2-2): ETGVTQSPTHLIKTRGQQVTLRCSSQSGHNTVSWYQQALGQGPQFIFQYYREEENGRGNFPPRFSGLQFPNYSSELNVNALELDDSALYLCASRALAGANTGELFFGEGSRLTVL.

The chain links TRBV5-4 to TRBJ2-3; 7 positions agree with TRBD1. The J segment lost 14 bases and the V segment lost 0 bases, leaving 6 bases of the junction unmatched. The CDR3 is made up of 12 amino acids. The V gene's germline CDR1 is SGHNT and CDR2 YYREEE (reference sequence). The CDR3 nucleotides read TGTGCCAGCAGCTTGGGACAGGGTATACCGTATTTT. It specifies CASSLGQGIPYF.

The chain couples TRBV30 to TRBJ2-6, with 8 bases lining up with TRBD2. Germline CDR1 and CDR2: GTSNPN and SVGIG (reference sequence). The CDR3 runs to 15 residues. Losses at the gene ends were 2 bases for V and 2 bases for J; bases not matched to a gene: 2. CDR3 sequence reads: CAWSSGGAGANVLTF. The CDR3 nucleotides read TGTGCCTGGAGTTCGGGGGGGGCTGGGGCCAACGTCCTGACTTTC.

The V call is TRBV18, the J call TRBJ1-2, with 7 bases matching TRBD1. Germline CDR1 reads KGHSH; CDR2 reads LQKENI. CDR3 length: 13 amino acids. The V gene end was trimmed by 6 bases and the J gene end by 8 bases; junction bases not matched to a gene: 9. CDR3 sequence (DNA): TGTGCCAGCTCGCCCGACAGGGAGCGAGGCTACACCTTC. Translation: CASSPDRERGYTF.

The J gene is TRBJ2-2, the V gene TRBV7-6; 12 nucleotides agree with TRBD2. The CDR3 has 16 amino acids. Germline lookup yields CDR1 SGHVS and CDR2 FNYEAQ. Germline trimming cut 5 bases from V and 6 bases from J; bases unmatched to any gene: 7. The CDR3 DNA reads TGTGCCAGCAGCCGTACTAGCGGGGGGATCTCCGGGGAGCTGTTTTTT. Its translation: CASSRTSGGISGELFF.

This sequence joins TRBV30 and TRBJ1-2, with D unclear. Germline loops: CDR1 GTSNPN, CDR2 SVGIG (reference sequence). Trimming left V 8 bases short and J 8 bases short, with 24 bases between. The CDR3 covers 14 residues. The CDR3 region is CATEGGIRRYGYTF. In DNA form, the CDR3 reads TGTGCCACTGAGGGAGGGATCCGGAGGTACGGCTACACCTTC.

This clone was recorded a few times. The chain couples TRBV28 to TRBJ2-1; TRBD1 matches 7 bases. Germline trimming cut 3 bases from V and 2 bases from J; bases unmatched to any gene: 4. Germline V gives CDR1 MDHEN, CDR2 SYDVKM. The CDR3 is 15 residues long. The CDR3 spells CASSLLTGTYNEQFF. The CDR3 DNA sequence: TGTGCCAGCAGTTTGTTGACAGGGACCTACAATGAGCAGTTCTTC.

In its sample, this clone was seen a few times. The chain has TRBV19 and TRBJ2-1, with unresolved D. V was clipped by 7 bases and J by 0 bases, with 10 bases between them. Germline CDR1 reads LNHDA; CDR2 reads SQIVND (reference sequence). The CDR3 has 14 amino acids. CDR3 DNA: TGTGCCAGTACACTCGGTAGCTCCTACAATGAGCAGTTCTTC. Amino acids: CASTLGSSYNEQFF.

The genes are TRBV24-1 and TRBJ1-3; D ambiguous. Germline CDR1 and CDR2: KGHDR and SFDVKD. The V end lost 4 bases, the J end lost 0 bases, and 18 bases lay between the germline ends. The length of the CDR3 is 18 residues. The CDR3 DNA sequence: TGTGCCACCAGTGACCCTCCTTACAGCTTGGACTCTGGAAACACCATATATTTT. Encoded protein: CATSDPPYSLDSGNTIYF.

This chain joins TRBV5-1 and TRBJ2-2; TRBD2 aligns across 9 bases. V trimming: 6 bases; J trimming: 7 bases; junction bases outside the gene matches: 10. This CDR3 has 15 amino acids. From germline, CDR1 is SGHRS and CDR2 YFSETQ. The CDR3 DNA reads TGCGCCAGCACCCCTAGCGGGGTCGTCAGCGGGGAGCTGTTTTTT. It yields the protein CASTPSGVVSGELFF.

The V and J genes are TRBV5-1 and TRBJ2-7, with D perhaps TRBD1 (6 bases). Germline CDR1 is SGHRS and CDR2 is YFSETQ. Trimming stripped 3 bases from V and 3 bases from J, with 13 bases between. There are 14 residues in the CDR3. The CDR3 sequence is CASSSDVRGYEQYF. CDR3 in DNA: TGCGCCAGCAGCTCGGATGTCAGGGGCTACGAGCAGTACTTC. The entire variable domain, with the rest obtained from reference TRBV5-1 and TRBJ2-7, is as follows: KAGVTQTPRYLIKTRGQQVTLSCSPISGHRSVSWYQQTPGQGLQFLFEYFSETQRNKGNFPGRFSGRQFSNSRSEMNVSTLELGDSALYLCASSSDVRGYEQYFGPGTRLTVT.

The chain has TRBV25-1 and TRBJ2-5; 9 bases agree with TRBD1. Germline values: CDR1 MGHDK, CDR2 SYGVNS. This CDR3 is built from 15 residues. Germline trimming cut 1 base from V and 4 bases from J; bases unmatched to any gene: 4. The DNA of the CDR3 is TGTGCCAGCAGTGAATTACAGGGGGCAGGAGAGACCCAGTACTTC. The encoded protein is CASSELQGAGETQYF.

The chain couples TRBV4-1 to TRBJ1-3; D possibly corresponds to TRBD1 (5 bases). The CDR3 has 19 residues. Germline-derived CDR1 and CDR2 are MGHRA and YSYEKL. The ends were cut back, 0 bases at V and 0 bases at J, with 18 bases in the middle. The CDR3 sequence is CASSQDPPSTAYSGNTIYF. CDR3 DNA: TGCGCCAGCAGCCAAGATCCCCCCTCGACAGCGTACTCTGGAAACACCATATATTTT.

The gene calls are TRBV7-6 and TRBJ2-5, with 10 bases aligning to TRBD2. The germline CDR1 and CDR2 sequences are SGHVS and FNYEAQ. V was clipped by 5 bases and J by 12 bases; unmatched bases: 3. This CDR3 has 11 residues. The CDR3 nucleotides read TGTGCCAGCAGCAATCTAGCGGGGGAGTACTTC. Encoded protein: CASSNLAGEYF.

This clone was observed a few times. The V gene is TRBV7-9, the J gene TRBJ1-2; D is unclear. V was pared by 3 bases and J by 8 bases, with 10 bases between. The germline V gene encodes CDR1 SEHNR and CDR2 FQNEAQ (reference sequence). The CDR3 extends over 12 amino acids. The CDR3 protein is CASSFQDSGYTF. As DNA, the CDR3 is TGTGCCAGCAGCTTTCAGGACTCGGGCTACACCTTC.

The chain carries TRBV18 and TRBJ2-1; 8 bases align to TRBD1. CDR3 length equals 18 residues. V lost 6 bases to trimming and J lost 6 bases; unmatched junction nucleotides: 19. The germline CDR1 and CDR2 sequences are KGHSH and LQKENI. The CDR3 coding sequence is TGTGCCAGCTCGCCTGGGAGCCAAGGGCAGGGGGCTAGCAATGAGCAGTTCTTC. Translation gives CASSPGSQGQGASNEQFF.

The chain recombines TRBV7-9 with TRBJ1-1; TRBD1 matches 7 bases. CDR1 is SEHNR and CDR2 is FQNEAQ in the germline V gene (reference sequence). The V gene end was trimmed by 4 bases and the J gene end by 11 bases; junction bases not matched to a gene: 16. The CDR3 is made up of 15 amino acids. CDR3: CASSSDRAASAVAFF. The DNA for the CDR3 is TGTGCCAGCAGCTCCGACAGGGCCGCTAGTGCGGTGGCTTTCTTT.

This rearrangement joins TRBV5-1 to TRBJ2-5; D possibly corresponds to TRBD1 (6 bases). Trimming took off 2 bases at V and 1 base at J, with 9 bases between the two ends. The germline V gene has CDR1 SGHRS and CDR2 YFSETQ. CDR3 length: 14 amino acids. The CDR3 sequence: CASSFGTPQETQYF. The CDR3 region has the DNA TGCGCCAGCAGCTTCGGGACACCCCAAGAGACCCAGTACTTC.